This T cell receptor (beta chain) came from a study of blood T cell repertoires in COVID-19. About the research overall: Acute and convalescent COVID-19 samples came from the United States, Italy and Spain. Sample material is recorded as cDNA or gDNA derived from T cells, B-cell-depleted T cells, or PBMCs.

Authors' methods: For nucleated cells, counts were estimated from reference gene primer amplification. Generated by immunoSEQ multiplex PCR, the TCRdb table keeps only in-frame clones and is missing some. V and J calls plus clone size are reproduced from that table; the DNA served to infer D and trimming. Seen here are tens of thousands of clones, just over 85% observed once, and the top ten hold under 13%. The CDR3 has 18 amino acids. V trimming: 3 bases; J trimming: 4 bases; junction bases outside the gene matches: 10. CDR1 is MDHEN, CDR2 SYDVKM, per germline. This chain uses TRBV28 with TRBJ2-6; TRBD1 agrees at 9 bases. The material sequenced was peripheral blood. This TCR came from a man between 70 and 80 years old with active or convalescent COVID-19. The CDR3 DNA is TGTGCCAGCAGTTTCCCGGGACAGGGCTCTCCCGGGGCCAACGTCCTGACTTTC. Its protein is CASSFPGQGSPGANVLTF.